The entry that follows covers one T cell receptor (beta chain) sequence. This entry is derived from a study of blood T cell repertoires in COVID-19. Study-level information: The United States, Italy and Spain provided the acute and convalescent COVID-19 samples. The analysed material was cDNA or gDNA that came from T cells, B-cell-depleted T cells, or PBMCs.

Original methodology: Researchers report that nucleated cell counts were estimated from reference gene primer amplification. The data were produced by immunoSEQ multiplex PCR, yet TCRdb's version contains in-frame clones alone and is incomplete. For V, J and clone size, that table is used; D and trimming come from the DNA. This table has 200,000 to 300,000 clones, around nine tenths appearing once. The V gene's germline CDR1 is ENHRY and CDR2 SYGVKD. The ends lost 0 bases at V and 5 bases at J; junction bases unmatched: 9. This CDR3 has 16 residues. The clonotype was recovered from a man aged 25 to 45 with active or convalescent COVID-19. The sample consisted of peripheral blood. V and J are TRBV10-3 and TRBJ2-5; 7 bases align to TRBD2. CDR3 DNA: TGTGCCATCAGTGAGTCGGGTCGGACTAGTCTGGAGACCCAGTACTTC. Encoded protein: CAISESGRTSLETQYF.